The clone carrying this T cell receptor beta chain was detected a few times. Its antigen is undetermined. These data come from a study of T cells after yellow fever vaccination. Points from the study as a whole: Post-booster samples contained most primary-vaccination clones (approximately 95% CD4, approximately 88% CD8). The secondary response showed a weaker magnitude and a faster peak, day 5 versus 15. Abundant clonotypes from the bulk population could contaminate FACS-sorted repertoires.

In germline, CDR1 is SGHVS, CDR2 FQNEAQ. V was clipped by 2 bases and J by 2 bases, with 11 bases between them. The CDR3 has 15 residues. Template switching by 5'RACE produced TCR cDNA, adding a universal primer site and UMIs. TCRdb reprocessed the 5' RACE reads via MiXCR and lists one record per CDR3 protein. This table holds fewer than 450,000 distinct CDR3 sequences, 8% to 9.5% found once. The chain joins TRBV7-8 to TRBJ2-3; D not resolved. This sequence was found in a man in his late teens or twenties who received the YFV17D yellow fever vaccine. The material was PBMCs, obtained approximately 40 days after the first yellow fever vaccination. The CDR3 here is CASSLIGSSTDTQYF. DNA for the CDR3: TGTGCCAGCAGCTTAATCGGAAGCTCCACAGATACGCAGTATTTT.